These 10 T cell receptor beta chains were sequenced from one sample in a study of beta chain features in type 1 diabetes. cDNA synthesis used the whole RNA isolate, giving expressed TCRB sequences. The repertoire was sequenced with immunoSEQ multiplex PCR; TCRdb's copy has only in-frame clones and lacks some. The sample has 240,000 or so clones; 25% to 30% are singletons. Sequences were obtained from central memory CD4+ T cells from blood. The source is a man under 40 in good health.

This clone was counted a single time. The J gene is TRBJ2-1, the V gene TRBV11-2, with D perhaps matching TRBD1 (5 bases). Germline V gene data show CDR1 as SGHAT and CDR2 as FQNNGV. The ends were cut back, 5 bases at V and 5 bases at J, with 13 bases in the middle. CDR3 size: 14 residues. CDR3 coding DNA: TGTGCCAGCAGCGGACACGCTCTTAACAATGAGCAGTTCTTC. It is translated as CASSGHALNNEQFF.

The V and J genes are TRBV7-2 and TRBJ2-3, with 11 bases matching TRBD1. This CDR3 has 19 amino acids. V lost 5 bases, J lost 5 bases, and 18 bases stayed unmatched. Germline CDR1 and CDR2: SGHTA and FQGNSA. The CDR3 DNA is TGTGCCAGCAGCCTGCCGTACCCGGGACAGGGGGGCGGTGTAGATACGCAGTATTTT. Translation gives CASSLPYPGQGGGVDTQYF.

This clone was detected a few times. J is TRBJ2-3 and V is TRBV29-1; TRBD1 agrees at 7 bases. This CDR3 spans 12 amino acids. Germline-derived CDR1 and CDR2 are SQVTM and ANQGSEA. Losses at the gene ends were 7 bases for V and 0 bases for J; bases not matched to a gene: 1. The CDR3 is CSGDRSTDTQYF. The CDR3 nucleotides are TGCAGCGGGGACAGAAGCACAGATACGCAGTATTTT.

This clone was detected a few times. This sample includes further DNA sequences coding for the same CDR3. The gene calls are TRBV6-5 and TRBJ2-3; D gene ambiguous. V was shortened by 0 bases and J by 0 bases, with 4 bases between the two germline ends. This CDR3 comprises 14 residues. Germline V gene data show CDR1 as MNHEY and CDR2 as SVGAGI. For the CDR3, the DNA is TGTGCCAGCAGTTACTCATCTAGCACAGATACGCAGTATTTT. Residues: CASSYSSSTDTQYF.

The V call is TRBV29-1, the J call TRBJ2-7, with 10 bases fitting TRBD2. This CDR3 contains 14 residues. Trimming removed 7 bases from V and 4 bases from J; junction bases left unmatched: 10. Germline CDR1 reads SQVTM; CDR2 reads ANQGSEA. CDR3 nucleotide sequence: TGCAGCGGCGGGGATAGCGGGAGGTATTACGAGCAGTACTTC. This gives the protein CSGGDSGRYYEQYF.

This clone was observed a handful of times. The chain recombines TRBV29-1 with TRBJ2-6; D is unclear. CDR1 SQVTM and CDR2 ANQGSEA come from the germline V gene. The CDR3 sequence is 13 residues long. V shed 3 bases and J shed 2 bases, with 5 bases lying between them. CDR3 sequence reads: CSVDSPGANVLTF. The CDR3, as DNA: TGCAGCGTTGACAGTCCTGGGGCCAACGTCCTGACTTTC.

This clone was counted between two and nine times. The CDR3 DNA reads as TGCAGTCGACAGGGGAGAGAGACCCAGTACTTC. The encoded protein is CSRQGRETQYF. This chain connects TRBV20-1 to TRBJ2-5, with 8 bases fitting TRBD1. The CDR3 is 11 residues long. Germline loops: CDR1 DFQATT, CDR2 SNEGSKA (reference sequence). Unmatched junction bases numbered 3, after V lost 8 bases and J lost 4 bases.

This clone has a handful of counts. The genes are TRBV2 and TRBJ2-5; 10 bases fit TRBD1. There are 14 residues in the CDR3. V was pared by 10 bases and J by 3 bases, with 8 bases of the junction left unmatched. Germline V gene sequence: CDR1 SNHLY, CDR2 FYNNEI. The CDR3 coding sequence is TGTGCCACCGGACAGGGGGTGATGGAAGAGACCCAGTACTTC. Its protein product is CATGQGVMEETQYF. The full variable domain, completed using reference TRBV2 and TRBJ2-5, is EPEVTQTPSHQVTQMGQEVILRCVPISNHLYFYWYRQILGQKVEFLVSFYNNEISEKSEIFDDQFSVERPDGSNFTLKIRSTKLEDSAMYFCATGQGVMEETQYFGPGTRLLVL.

CDR3 DNA sequence: TGTGCCAGCAGCGCCACTAGCGGTCCGAGCAATGAGCAGTTCTTC. As protein: CASSATSGPSNEQFF. The genes are TRBV9 and TRBJ2-1, with 8 nucleotides matching TRBD2. CDR3 length: 15 amino acids. V was pared by 3 bases and J by 6 bases, with 8 bases of the junction left unmatched. Germline V lookup: CDR1 SGDLS, CDR2 YYNGEE.

This clone has a count of ten or more. V is TRBV2 and J is TRBJ2-1; no definite D call. The germline CDR1 and CDR2 sequences are SNHLY and FYNNEI. The CDR3 runs 11 residues. V was cut by 6 bases and J by 7 bases, with 7 bases left in between. The CDR3: CASSEWNEQFF. CDR3 bases: TGTGCCAGCAGCGAGTGGAATGAGCAGTTCTTC.